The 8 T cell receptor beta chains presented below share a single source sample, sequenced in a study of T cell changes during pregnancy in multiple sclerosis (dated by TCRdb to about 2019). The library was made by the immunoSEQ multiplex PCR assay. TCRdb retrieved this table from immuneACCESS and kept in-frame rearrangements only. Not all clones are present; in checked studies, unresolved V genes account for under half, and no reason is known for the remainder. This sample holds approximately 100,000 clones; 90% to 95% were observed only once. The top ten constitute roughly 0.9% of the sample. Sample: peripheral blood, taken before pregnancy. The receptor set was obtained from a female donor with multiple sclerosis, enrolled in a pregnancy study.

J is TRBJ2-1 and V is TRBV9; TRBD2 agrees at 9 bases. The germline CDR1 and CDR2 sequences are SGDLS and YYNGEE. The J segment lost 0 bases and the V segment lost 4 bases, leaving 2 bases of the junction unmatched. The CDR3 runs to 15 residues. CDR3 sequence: CASSPLAGSYNEQFF. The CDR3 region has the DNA TGTGCCAGCAGCCCACTAGCGGGCTCCTACAATGAGCAGTTCTTC.

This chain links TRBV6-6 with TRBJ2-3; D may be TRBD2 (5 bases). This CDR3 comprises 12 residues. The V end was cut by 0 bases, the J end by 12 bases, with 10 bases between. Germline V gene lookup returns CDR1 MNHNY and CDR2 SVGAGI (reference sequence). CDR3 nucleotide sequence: TGTGCCAGCAGTTACTCGATCCGGGATCAGTATTTT. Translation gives CASSYSIRDQYF.

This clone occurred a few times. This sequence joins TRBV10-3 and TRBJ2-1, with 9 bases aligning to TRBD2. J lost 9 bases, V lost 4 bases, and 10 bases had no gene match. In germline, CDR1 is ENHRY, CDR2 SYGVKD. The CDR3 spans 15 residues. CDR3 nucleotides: TGTGCCATCAGTGGGAGAGCGCGGGAGGGGGGTGAGCAGTTCTTC. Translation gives CAISGRAREGGEQFF.

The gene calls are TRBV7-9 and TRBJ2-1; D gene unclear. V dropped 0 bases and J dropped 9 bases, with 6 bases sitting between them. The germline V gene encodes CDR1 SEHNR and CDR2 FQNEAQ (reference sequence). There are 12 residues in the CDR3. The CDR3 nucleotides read TGTGCCAGCAGCTTAGCTGTCGTTGAGCAGTTCTTC. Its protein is CASSLAVVEQFF.

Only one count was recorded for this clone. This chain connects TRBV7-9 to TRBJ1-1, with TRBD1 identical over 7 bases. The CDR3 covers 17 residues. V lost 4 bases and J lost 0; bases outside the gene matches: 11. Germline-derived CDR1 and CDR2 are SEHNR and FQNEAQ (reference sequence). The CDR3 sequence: CASSSPGQNQMNTEAFF. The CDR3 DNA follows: TGTGCCAGCAGCTCCCCGGGACAGAACCAAATGAACACTGAAGCTTTCTTT.

This CDR3 reads CASSLISGSPYNEQFF. The CDR3 region has the DNA TGCGCCAGCAGCTTGATAAGCGGGAGTCCCTACAATGAGCAGTTCTTC. The V call is TRBV5-1, the J call TRBJ2-1; 8 positions match TRBD2. CDR1 SGHRS and CDR2 YFSETQ come from the germline V gene. This CDR3 region has 16 residues. The V gene end was trimmed by 1 base and the J gene end by 2 bases; junction bases not matched to a gene: 5.

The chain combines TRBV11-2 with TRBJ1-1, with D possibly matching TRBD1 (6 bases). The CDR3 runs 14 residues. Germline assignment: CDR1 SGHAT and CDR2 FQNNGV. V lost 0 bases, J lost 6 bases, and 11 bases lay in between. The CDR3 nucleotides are TGTGCCAGCAGCTTAGACTGGGGGGGCCCTGAAGCTTTCTTT. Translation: CASSLDWGGPEAFF.

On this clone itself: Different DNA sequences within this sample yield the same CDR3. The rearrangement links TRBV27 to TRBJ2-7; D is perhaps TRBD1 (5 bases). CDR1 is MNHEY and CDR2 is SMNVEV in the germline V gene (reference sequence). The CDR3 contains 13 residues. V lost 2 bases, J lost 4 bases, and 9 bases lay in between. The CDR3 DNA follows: TGTGCCAGCAGTTTAGGGGCCTCTTACGAGCAGTACTTC. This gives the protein CASSLGASYEQYF.